This T cell receptor beta chain is drawn from a study of T cells expressing NK-cell markers. Study as a whole: The authors sequenced eight donors, of whom seven were HCMV-seropositive and one was seronegative. Study-wide results and limits: These clonotypes also led the CD3+CD56-NKG2C+ fraction in several donors.

Scientists made TCR beta cDNA using 5'RACE template switching with UMIs. TCRdb reworked the 5' RACE reads into one entry per CDR3 protein, no DNA. The sample table includes about 380,000 distinct CDR3 sequences. As concerns this clonotype: Its antigen is unidentified.

Germline CDR1 is LNHNV and CDR2 is YYDKDF (reference sequence). This CDR3 spans 15 amino acids. The origin of this receptor is a man aged 18-69 years in good health. Sequencing input: blood T cells: a sorted CD56 or NKG2C T cell subset, CD4+ or CD8+ T cells, or bulk PBMC T cells (not recorded which). J is TRBJ2-5 and V is TRBV15; TCRdb designates TRBD1, a call that cannot be tested without DNA. The CDR3 protein is CATSRVGPNRETQYF.